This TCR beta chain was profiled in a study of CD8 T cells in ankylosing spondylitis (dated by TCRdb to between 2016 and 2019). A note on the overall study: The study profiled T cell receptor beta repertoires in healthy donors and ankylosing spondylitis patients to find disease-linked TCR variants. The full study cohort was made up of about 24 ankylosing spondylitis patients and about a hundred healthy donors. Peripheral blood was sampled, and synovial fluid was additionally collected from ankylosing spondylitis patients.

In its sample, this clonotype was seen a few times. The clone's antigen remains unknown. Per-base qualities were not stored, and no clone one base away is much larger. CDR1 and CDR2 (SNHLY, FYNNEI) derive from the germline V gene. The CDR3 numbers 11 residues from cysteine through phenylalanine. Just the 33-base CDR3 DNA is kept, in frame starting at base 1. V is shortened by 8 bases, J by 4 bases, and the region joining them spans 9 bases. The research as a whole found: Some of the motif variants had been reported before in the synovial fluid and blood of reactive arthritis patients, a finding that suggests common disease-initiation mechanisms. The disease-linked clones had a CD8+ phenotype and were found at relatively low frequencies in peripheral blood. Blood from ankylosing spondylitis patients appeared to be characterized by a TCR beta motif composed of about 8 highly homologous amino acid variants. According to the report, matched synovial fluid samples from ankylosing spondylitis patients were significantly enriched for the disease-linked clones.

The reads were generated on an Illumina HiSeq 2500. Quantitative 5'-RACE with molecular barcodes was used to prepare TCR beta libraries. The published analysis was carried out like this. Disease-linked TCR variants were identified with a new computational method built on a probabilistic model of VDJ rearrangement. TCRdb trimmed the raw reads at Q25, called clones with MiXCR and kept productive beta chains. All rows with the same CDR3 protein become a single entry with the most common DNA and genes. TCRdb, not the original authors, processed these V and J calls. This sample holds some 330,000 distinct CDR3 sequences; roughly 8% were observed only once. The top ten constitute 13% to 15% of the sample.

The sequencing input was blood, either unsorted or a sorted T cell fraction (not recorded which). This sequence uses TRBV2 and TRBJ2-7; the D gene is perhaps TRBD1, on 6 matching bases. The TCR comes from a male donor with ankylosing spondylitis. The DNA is TGTGCCAGCGAGAGGGGGTACGAGCAGTACTTC. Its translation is CASERGYEQYF.